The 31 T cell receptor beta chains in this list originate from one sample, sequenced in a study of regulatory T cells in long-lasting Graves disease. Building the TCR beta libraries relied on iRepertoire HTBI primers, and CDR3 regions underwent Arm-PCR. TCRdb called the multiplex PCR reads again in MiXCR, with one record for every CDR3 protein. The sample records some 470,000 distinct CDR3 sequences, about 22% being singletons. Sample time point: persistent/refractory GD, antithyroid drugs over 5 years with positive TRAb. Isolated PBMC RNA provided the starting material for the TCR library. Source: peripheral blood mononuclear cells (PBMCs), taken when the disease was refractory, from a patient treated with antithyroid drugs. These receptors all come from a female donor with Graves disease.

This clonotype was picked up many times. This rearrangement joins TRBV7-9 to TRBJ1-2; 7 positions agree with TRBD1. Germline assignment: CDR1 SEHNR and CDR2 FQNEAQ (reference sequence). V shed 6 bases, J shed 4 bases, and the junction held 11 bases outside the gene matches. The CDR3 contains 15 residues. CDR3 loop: CASSRDSTIFYGYTF. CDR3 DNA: TGTGCCAGCAGTCGGGACAGCACGATATTCTATGGCTACACCTTC.

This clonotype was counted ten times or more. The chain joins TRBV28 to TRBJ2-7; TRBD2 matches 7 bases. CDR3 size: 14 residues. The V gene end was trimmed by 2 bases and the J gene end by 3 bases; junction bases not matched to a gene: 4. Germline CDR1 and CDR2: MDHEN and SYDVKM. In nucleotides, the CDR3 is TGTGCCAGCAGTTTACCTAGCGGACACTACGAGCAGTACTTC. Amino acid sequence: CASSLPSGHYEQYF. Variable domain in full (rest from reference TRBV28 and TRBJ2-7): DVKVTQSSRYLVKRTGEKVFLECVQDMDHENMFWYRQDPGLGLRLIYFSYDVKMKEKGDIPEGYSVSREKKERFSLILESASTNQTSMYLCASSLPSGHYEQYFGPGTRLTVT.

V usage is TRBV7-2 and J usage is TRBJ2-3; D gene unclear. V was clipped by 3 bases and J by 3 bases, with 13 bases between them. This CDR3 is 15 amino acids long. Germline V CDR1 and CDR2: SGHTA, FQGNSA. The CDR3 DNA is TGTGCCAGCAGCTTTAAGGGTGTGGGGACAGATACGCAGTATTTT. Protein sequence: CASSFKGVGTDTQYF.

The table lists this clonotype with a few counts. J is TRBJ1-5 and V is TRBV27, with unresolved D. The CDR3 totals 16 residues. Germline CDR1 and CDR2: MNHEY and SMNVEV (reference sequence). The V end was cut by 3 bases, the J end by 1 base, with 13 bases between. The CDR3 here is CASSLGPFGSNQPQHF. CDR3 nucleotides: TGTGCCAGCAGTTTGGGCCCCTTTGGGAGCAATCAGCCCCAGCATTTT.

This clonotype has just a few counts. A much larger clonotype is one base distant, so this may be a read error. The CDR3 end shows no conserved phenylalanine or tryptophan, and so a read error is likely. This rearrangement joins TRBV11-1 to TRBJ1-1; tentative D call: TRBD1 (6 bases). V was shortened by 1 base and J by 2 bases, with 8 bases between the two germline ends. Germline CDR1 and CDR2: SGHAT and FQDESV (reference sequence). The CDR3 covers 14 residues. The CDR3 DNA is TGTGCCAGCAGCTTAGGGGACACCAACACTGAAGCTTTCCTT. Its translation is CASSLGDTNTEAFL.

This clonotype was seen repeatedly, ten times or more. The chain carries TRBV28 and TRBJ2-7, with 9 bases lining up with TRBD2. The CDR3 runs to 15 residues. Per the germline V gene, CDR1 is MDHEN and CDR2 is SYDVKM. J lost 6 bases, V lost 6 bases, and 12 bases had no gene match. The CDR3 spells CASRLGLAEVFEQYF. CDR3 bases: TGTGCCAGCAGACTGGGACTAGCAGAAGTGTTCGAGCAGTACTTC. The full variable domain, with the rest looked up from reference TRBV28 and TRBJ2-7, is DVKVTQSSRYLVKRTGEKVFLECVQDMDHENMFWYRQDPGLGLRLIYFSYDVKMKEKGDIPEGYSVSREKKERFSLILESASTNQTSMYLCASRLGLAEVFEQYFGPGTRLTVT.

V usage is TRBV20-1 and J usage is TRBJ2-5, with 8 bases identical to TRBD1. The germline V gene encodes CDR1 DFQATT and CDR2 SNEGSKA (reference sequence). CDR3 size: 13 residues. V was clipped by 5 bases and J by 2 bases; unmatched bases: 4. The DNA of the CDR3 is TGCAGTGCTCCAGGACAGGGTCAAGAGACCCAGTACTTC. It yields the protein CSAPGQGQETQYF.

The CDR3: CAVAWGEGTEAFF. In DNA, the CDR3 is TGTGCCGTGGCGTGGGGTGAGGGCACTGAAGCTTTCTTT. V is TRBV10-3 and J is TRBJ1-1, with D uncertain. Trimming removed 11 bases from V and 4 bases from J, with 17 bases in between. The CDR3 runs to 13 residues. Germline V CDR1 and CDR2: ENHRY, SYGVKD.

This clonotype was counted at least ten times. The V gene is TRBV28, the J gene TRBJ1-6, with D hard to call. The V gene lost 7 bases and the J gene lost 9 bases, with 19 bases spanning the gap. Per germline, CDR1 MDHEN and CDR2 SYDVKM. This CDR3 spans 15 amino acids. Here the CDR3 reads CASNSYSSGGSPLHF. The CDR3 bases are TGTGCCAGCAATTCCTATAGTTCGGGAGGTTCACCCCTCCACTTT.

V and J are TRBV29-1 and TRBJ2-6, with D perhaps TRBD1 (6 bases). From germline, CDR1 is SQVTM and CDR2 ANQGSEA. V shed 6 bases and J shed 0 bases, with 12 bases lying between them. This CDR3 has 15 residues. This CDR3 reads CSVAGDHSGANVLTF. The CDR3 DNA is TGCAGCGTCGCAGGGGACCACTCTGGGGCCAACGTCCTGACTTTC.

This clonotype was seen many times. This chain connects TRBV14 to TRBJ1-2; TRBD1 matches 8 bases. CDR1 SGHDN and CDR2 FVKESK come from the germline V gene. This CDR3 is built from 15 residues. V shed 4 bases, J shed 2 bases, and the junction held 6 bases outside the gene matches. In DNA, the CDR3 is TGTGCCAGCAGCCTCCAGGGGGCAGGGAACTATGGCTACACCTTC. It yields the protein CASSLQGAGNYGYTF.

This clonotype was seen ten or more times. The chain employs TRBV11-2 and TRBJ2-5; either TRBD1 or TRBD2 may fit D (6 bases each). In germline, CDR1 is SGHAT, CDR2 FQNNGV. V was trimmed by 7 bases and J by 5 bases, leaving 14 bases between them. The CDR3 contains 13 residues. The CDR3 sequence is CASMSGAGETQYF. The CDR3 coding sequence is TGTGCCAGCATGTCAGGGGCGGGGGAGACCCAGTACTTC.

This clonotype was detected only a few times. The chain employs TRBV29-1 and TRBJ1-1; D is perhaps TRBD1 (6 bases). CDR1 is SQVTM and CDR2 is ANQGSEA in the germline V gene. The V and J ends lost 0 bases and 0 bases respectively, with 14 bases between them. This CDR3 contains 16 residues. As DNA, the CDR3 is TGCAGCGTTGAAGAAGGCTGGGACACCTTGAACACTGAAGCTTTCTTT. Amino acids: CSVEEGWDTLNTEAFF.

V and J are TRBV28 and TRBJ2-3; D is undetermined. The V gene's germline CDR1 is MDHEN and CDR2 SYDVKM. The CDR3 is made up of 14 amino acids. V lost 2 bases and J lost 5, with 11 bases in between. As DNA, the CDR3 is TGTGCCAGCAGTTTAAGCCAGTCGGGAGATACGCAGTATTTT. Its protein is CASSLSQSGDTQYF.

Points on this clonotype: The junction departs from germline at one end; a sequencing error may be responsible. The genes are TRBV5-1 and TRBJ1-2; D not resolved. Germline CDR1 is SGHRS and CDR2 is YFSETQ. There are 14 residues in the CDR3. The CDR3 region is CASSWGESGDGSTF. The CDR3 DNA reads TGCGCCAGCAGTTGGGGAGAGAGCGGTGATGGCTCCACCTTC.

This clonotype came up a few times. In nucleotides, the CDR3 is TGTGCCAGCAGTTTGGGCCTCGGGCAGGGTAATGAAAAACTGTTTTTT. Translation gives CASSLGLGQGNEKLFF. J is TRBJ1-4 and V is TRBV28; tentative D call: TRBD1 (5 bases). Per germline, CDR1 MDHEN and CDR2 SYDVKM. The CDR3 covers 16 residues. The V end lost 3 bases, the J end lost 4 bases, and 15 bases lay between the germline ends.

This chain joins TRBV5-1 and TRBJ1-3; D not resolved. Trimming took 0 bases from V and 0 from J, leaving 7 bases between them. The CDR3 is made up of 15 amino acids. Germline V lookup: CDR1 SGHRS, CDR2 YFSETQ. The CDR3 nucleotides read TGCGCCAGCAGCTTGGTTGGCGGCTCTGGAAACACCATATATTTT. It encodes CASSLVGGSGNTIYF.

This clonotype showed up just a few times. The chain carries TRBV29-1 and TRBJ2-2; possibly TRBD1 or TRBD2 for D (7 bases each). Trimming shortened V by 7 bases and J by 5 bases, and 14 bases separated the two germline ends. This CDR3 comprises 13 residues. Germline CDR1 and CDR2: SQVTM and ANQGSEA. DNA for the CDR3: TGCAGCGGGGAGGGGGCCGTGACCGGGGAGCTGTTTTTT. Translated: CSGEGAVTGELFF.

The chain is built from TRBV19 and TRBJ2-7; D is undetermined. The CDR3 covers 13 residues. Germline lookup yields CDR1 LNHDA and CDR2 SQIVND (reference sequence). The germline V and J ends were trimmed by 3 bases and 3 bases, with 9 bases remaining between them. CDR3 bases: TGTGCCAGTAGTATGACAATCCTCTACGAGCAGTACTTC. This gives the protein CASSMTILYEQYF.

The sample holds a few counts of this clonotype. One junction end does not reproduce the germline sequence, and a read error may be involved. The CDR3 here is CASSLLGTANYGYTF. The CDR3 coding sequence is TGTGCTAGCAGCTTACTCGGGACGGCTAACTATGGCTACACCTTC. The rearrangement uses TRBV7-7 and TRBJ1-2; TRBD1 might be the D (5 bases). The germline V gene has CDR1 SSHAT and CDR2 FNYEAQ (reference sequence). The CDR3 sequence is 15 residues long.

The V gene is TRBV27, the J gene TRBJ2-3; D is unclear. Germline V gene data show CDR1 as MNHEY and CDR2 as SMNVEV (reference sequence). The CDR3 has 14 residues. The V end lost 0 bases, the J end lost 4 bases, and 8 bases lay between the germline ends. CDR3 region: CASSLSAAADTQYF. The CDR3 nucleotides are TGTGCCAGCAGTTTATCGGCGGCTGCAGATACGCAGTATTTT.

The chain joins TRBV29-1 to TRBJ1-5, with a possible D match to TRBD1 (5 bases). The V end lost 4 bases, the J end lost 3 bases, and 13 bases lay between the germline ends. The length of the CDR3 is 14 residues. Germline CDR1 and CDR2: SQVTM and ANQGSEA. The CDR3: CSVAGDSNNQPQHF. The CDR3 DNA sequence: TGCAGCGTTGCGGGGGACTCTAACAATCAGCCCCAGCATTTT.

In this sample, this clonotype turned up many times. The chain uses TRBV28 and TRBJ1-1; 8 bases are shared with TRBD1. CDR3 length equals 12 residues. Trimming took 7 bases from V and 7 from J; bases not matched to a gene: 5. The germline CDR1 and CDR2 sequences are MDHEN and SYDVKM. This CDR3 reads CASKFGTGEAFF. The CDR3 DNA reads TGTGCCAGCAAGTTCGGGACAGGTGAAGCTTTCTTT. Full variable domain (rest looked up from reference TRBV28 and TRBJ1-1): DVKVTQSSRYLVKRTGEKVFLECVQDMDHENMFWYRQDPGLGLRLIYFSYDVKMKEKGDIPEGYSVSREKKERFSLILESASTNQTSMYLCASKFGTGEAFFGQGTRLTVV.

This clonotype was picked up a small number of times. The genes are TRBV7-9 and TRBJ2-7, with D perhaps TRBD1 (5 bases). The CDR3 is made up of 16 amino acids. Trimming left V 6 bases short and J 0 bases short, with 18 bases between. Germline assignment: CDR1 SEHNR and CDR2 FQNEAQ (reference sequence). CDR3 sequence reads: CASSLKMTDSSYEQYF. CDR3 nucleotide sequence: TGTGCCAGCAGTCTCAAAATGACCGACAGCTCCTACGAGCAGTACTTC.

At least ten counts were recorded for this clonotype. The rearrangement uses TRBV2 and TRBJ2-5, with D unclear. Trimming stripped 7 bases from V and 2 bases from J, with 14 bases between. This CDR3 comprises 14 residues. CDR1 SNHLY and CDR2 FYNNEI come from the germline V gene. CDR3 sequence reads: CASKPGRIQETQYF. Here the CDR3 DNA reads TGTGCCAGCAAACCCGGACGGATACAAGAGACCCAGTACTTC. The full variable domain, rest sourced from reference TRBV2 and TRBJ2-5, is EPEVTQTPSHQVTQMGQEVILRCVPISNHLYFYWYRQILGQKVEFLVSFYNNEISEKSEIFDDQFSVERPDGSNFTLKIRSTKLEDSAMYFCASKPGRIQETQYFGPGTRLLVL.

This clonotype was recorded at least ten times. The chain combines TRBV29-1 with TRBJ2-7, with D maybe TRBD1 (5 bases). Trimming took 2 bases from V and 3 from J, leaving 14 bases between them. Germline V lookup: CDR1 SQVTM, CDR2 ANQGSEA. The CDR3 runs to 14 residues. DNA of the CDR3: TGCAGCGTTGAAATCTCAGGCAGGGACTACGAGCAGTACTTC. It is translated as CSVEISGRDYEQYF.

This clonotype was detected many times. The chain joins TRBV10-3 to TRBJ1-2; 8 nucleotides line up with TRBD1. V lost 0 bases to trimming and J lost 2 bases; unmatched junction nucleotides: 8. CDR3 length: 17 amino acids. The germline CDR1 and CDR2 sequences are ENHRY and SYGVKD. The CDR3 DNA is TGTGCCATCAGTGAGTCATTCGGACAGGGCGAGAACTATGGCTACACCTTC. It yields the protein CAISESFGQGENYGYTF.

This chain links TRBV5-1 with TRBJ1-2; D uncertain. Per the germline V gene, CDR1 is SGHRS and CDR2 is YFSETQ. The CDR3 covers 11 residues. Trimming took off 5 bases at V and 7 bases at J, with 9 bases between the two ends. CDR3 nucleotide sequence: TGCGCCAGCAGGGCAGCGAGTGGCTACACCTTC. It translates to CASRAASGYTF.

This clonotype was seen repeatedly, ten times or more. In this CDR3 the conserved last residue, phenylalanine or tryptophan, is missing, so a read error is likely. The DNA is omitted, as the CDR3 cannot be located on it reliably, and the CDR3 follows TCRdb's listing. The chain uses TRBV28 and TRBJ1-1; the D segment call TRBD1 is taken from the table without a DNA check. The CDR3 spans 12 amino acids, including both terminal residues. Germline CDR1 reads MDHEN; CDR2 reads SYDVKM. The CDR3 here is CASSLGPGGPSL.

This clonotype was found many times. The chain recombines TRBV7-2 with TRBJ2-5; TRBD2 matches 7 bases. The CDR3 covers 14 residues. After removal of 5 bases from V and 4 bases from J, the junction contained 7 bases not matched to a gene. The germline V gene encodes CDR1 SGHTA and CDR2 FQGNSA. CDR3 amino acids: CASSLLGGGETQYF. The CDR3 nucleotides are TGTGCCAGCAGCCTATTGGGGGGGGGAGAGACCCAGTACTTC.

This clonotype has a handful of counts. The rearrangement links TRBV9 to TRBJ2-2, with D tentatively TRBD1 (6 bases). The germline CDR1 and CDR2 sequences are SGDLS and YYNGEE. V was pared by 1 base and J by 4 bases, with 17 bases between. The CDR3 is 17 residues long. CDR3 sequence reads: CASSVRDNKHGTGELFF. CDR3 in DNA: TGTGCCAGCAGCGTACGGGACAATAAGCACGGCACCGGGGAGCTGTTTTTT.